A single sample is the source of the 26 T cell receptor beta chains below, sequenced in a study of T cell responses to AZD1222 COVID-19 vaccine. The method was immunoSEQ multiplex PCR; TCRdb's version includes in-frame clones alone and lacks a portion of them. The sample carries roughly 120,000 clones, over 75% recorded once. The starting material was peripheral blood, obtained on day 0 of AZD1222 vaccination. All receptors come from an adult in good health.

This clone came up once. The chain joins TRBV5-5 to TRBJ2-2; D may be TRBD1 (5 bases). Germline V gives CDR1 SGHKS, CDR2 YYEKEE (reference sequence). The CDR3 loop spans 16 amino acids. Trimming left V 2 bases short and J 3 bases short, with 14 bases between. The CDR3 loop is CASSLRQLIYTGELFF. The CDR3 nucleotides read TGTGCCAGCAGCTTAAGACAGTTAATCTACACCGGGGAGCTGTTTTTT.

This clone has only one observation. CDR3 region: CASSAEGQGAGGNTIYF. CDR3 nucleotide sequence: TGTGCCAGCAGCGCCGAAGGGCAGGGGGCGGGAGGAAACACCATATATTTT. This sequence joins TRBV21-1 and TRBJ1-3; the table calls TRBD1, which could not be checked here. TRBV21-1 is marked as a pseudogene. The CDR3 loop spans 17 amino acids.

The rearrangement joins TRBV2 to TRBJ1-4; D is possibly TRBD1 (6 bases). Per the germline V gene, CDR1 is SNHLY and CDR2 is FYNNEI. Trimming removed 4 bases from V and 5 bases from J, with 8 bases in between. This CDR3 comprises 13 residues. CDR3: CASSGQGNEKLFF. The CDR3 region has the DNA TGTGCCAGCAGTGGGCAGGGGAATGAAAAACTGTTTTTT.

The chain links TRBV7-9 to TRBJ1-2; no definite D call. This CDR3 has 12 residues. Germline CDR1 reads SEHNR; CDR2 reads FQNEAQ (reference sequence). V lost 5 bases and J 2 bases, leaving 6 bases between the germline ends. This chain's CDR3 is CASSPPNYGYTF. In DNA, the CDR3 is TGTGCCAGCAGCCCCCCAAACTATGGCTACACCTTC.

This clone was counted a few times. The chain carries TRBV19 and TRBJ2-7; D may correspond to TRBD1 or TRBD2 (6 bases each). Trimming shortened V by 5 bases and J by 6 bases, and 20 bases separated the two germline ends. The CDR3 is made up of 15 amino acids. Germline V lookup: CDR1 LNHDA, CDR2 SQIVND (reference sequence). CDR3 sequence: CASSLAKGGVSEQYF. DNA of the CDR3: TGTGCCAGTAGTCTGGCAAAGGGGGGCGTCTCCGAGCAGTACTTC.

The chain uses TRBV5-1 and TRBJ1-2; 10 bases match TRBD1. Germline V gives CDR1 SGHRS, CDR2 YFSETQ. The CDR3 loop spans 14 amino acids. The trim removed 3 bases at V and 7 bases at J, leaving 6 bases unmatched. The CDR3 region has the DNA TGCGCCAGCAGCTCGAGACAGGGGGCAGGTGGCTACACCTTC. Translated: CASSSRQGAGGYTF.

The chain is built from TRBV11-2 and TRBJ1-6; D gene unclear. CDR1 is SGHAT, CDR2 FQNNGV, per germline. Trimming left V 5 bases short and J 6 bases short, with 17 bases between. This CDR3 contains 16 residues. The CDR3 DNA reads TGTGCCAGCAGCATCCTCAAAGGGAGGGTTAATTCACCCCTCCACTTT. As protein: CASSILKGRVNSPLHF.

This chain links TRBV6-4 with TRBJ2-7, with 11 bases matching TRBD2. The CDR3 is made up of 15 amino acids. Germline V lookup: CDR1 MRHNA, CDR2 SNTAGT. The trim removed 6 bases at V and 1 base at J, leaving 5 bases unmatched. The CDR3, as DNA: TGTGCCAGCAGAGTACTAGCGGGGGTTTCCTACGAGCAGTACTTC. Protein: CASRVLAGVSYEQYF.

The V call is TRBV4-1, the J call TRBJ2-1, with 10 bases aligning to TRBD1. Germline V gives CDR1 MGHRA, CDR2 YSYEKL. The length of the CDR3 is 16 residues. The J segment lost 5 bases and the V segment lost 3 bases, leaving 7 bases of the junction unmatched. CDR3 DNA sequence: TGCGCCAGCAGCCAGTTCTGGACAGGGGGGAACAATGAGCAGTTCTTC. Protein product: CASSQFWTGGNNEQFF.

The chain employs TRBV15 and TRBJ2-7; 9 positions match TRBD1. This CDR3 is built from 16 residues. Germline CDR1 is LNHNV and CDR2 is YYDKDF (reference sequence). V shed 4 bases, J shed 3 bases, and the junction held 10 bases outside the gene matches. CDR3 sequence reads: CATSKYRDRVSYEQYF. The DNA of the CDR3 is TGTGCCACCAGCAAGTACCGGGACAGGGTAAGCTACGAGCAGTACTTC.

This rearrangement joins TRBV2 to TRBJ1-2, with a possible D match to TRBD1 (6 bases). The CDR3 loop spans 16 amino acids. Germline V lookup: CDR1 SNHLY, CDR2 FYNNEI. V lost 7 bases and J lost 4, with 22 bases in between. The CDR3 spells CASKAGRGAHRYGYTF. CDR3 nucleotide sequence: TGTGCCAGCAAAGCTGGCAGGGGTGCCCACCGCTATGGCTACACCTTC.

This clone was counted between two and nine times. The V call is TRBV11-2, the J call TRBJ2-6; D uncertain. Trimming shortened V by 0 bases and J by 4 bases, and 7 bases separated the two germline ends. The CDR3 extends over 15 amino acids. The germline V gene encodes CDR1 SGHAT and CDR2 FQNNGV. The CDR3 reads CASSLDGRGANVLTF. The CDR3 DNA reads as TGTGCCAGCAGCTTAGATGGCCGGGGGGCCAACGTCCTGACTTTC.

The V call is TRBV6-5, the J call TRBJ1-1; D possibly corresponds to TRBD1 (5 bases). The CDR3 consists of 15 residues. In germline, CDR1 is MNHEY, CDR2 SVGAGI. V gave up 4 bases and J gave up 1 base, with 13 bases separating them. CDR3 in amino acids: CASSSPSGANTEAFF. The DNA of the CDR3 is TGTGCCAGCAGTTCCCCCTCCGGGGCGAACACTGAAGCTTTCTTT.

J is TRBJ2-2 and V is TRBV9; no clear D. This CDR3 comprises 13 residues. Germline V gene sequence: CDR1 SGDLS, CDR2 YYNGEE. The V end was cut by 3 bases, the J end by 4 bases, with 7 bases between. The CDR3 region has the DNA TGTGCCAGCAGCGCTACCAGCACCGGGGAGCTGTTTTTT. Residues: CASSATSTGELFF.

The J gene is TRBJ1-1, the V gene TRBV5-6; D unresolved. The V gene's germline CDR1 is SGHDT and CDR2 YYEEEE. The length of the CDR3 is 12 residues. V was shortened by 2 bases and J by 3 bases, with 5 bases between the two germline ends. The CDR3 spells CASSLTDTEAFF. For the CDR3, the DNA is TGTGCCAGCAGCTTAACAGACACTGAAGCTTTCTTT.

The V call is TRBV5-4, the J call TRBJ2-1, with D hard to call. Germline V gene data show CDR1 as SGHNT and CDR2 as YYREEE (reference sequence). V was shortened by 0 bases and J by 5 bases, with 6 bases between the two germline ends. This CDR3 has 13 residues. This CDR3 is CASSLEWDNEQFF. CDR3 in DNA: TGTGCCAGCAGCTTGGAGTGGGACAATGAGCAGTTCTTC.

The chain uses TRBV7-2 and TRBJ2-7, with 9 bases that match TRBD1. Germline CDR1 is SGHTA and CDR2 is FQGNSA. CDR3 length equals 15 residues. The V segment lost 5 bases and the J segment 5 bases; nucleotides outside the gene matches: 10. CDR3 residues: CASSPPWDRDNEQYF. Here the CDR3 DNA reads TGTGCCAGCAGCCCCCCATGGGACAGGGACAACGAGCAGTACTTC. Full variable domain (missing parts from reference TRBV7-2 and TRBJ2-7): GAGVSQSPSNKVTEKGKDVELRCDPISGHTALYWYRQSLGQGLEFLIYFQGNSAPDKSGLPSDRFSAERTGGSVSTLTIQRTQQEDSAVYLCASSPPWDRDNEQYFGPGTRLTVT.

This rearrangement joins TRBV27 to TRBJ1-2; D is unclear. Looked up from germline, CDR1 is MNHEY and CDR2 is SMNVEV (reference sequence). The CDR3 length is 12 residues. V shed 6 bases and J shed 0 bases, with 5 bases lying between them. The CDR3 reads CASSRTNYGYTF. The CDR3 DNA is TGTGCCAGCAGCCGTACTAACTATGGCTACACCTTC.

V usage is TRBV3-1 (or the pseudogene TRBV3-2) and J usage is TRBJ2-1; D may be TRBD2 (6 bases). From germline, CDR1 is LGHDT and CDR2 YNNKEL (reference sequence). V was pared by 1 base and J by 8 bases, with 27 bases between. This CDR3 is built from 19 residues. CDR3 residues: CASSQVKFVWGDRLDEQFF. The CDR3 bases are TGTGCCAGCAGCCAAGTAAAATTTGTATGGGGGGATCGGCTGGATGAGCAGTTCTTC.

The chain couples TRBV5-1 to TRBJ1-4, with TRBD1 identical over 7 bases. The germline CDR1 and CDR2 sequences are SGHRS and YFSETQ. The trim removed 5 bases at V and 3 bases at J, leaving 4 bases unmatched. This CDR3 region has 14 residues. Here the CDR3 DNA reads TGCGCCAGCAGACGTCAGGGGGCTAATGAAAAACTGTTTTTT. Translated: CASRRQGANEKLFF.

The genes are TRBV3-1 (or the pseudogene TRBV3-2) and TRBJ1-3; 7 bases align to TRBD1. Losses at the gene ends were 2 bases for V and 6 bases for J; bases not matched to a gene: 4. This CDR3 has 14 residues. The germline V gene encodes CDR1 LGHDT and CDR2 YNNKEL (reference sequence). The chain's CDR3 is CASSQRQGENTIYF. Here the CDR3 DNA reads TGTGCCAGCAGCCAACGTCAGGGGGAAAACACCATATATTTT.

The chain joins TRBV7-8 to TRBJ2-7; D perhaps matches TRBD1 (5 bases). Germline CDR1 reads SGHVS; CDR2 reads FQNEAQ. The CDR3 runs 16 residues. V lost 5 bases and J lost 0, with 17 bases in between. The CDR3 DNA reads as TGTGCCAGCAGCCCCCACGACAGCCGAATCTCCTACGAGCAGTACTTC. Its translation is CASSPHDSRISYEQYF.

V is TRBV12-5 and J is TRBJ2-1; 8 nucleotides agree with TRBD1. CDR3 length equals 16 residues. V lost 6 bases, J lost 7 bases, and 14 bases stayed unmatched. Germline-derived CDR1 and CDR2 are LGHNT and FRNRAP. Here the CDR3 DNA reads TGTGCTAGTGGCCCGGGACAGGCCATCCGGTGGAATGAGCAGTTCTTC. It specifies CASGPGQAIRWNEQFF.

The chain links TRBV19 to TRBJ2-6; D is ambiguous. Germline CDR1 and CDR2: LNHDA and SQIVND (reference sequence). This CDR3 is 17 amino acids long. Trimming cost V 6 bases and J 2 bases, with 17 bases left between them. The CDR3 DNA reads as TGTGCCAGTAGCGACCCAGGCCGTGCTGCTGGGGCCAACGTCCTGACTTTC. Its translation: CASSDPGRAAGANVLTF.

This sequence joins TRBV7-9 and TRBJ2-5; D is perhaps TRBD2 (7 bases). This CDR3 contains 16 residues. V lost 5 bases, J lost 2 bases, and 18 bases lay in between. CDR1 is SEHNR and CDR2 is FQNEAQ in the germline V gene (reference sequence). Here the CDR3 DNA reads TGTGCCAGCAGCCGCTGGCGGGGGCGAGATCAAGAGACCCAGTACTTC. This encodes CASSRWRGRDQETQYF.

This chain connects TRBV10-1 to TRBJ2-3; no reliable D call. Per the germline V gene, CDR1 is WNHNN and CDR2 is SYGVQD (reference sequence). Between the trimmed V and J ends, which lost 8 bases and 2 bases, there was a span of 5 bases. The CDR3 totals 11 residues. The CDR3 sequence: CASSNTDTQYF. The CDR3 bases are TGCGCCAGCTCCAACACAGATACGCAGTATTTT.